A single sample is the source of the 32 T cell receptor beta chains below, sequenced in a study of cytomegalovirus exposure and HLA in healthy donors. Both 60 Vbeta primers and 13 Jbeta primers went into the PCR. Clones were read by immunoSEQ multiplex PCR, and TCRdb kept only the in-frame ones, dropping some. The table includes over 90,000 clones, 65% to 85% detected once. Sequencing used PBMCs. Receptors originate from a female donor in good health and CMV-seropositive.

The gene calls are TRBV27 and TRBJ2-7, with TRBD2 matching over 7 bases. This CDR3 region has 13 residues. Germline values: CDR1 MNHEY, CDR2 SMNVEV (reference sequence). The V gene end was trimmed by 2 bases and the J gene end by 3 bases; junction bases not matched to a gene: 1. CDR3 sequence: CASSLGRVYEQYF. DNA of the CDR3: TGTGCCAGCAGTTTAGGGAGGGTCTACGAGCAGTACTTC.

The chain joins TRBV27 to TRBJ2-7; no clear D gene. Per the germline V gene, CDR1 is MNHEY and CDR2 is SMNVEV (reference sequence). The length of the CDR3 is 12 residues. V lost 4 bases, J lost 0 bases, and 4 bases lay in between. CDR3 coding DNA: TGTGCCAGCAGTTCCTCCTCCTACGAGCAGTACTTC. It encodes CASSSSSYEQYF.

The genes are TRBV30 and TRBJ1-5; possible D gene TRBD1, 5 bases. V was clipped by 2 bases and J by 5 bases, with 10 bases between them. The CDR3 is made up of 13 amino acids. The germline V gene encodes CDR1 GTSNPN and CDR2 SVGIG (reference sequence). For the CDR3, the DNA is TGTGCCTGGAGTCTTACGGGGGATCAGCCCCAGCATTTT. Residues: CAWSLTGDQPQHF. The full variable domain, completed using reference TRBV30 and TRBJ1-5, is SQTIHQWPATLVQPVGSPLSLECTVEGTSNPNLYWYRQAAGRGLQLLFYSVGIGQISSEVPQNLSASRPQDRQFILSSKKLLLSDSGFYLCAWSLTGDQPQHFGDGTRLSIL.

The chain links TRBV29-1 to TRBJ1-3; D gene unclear. In germline, CDR1 is SQVTM, CDR2 ANQGSEA. CDR3 length equals 13 residues. V lost 2 bases to trimming and J lost 0 bases, with 5 bases between them. CDR3 sequence reads: CSVEPVSGNTIYF. CDR3 in DNA: TGCAGCGTTGAACCTGTCTCTGGAAACACCATATATTTT.

The chain is built from TRBV30 and TRBJ1-5, with TRBD1 matching 10 bases. Germline V gene sequence: CDR1 GTSNPN, CDR2 SVGIG (reference sequence). CDR3 length: 13 amino acids. The trim removed 5 bases at V and 6 bases at J, leaving 4 bases unmatched. The CDR3 nucleotides are TGTGCCTGGGCCCGGACAGGGGGTCAGCCCCAGCATTTT. Residues: CAWARTGGQPQHF.

This chain uses TRBV13 with TRBJ1-1; D ambiguous. Germline values: CDR1 PRHDT, CDR2 FYEKMQ (reference sequence). V was shortened by 3 bases and J by 0 bases, with 14 bases between the two germline ends. This CDR3 has 16 residues. The CDR3 protein is CASSFNGVGMNTEAFF. The CDR3 nucleotides are TGTGCCAGCAGCTTTAACGGAGTCGGGATGAACACTGAAGCTTTCTTT.

V gene TRBV7-8 combines with J gene TRBJ1-4; 8 positions match TRBD1. The germline CDR1 and CDR2 sequences are SGHVS and FQNEAQ. The CDR3 runs 14 residues. V shed 3 bases and J 9 bases; nucleotides not matched to a gene: 6. Written as DNA, the CDR3 is TGTGCCAGCAGCTTTGGGGCAGGGGGCCAAAAACTGTTTTTT. This gives the protein CASSFGAGGQKLFF.

The CDR3 DNA reads TGTGCCAGCAGTTTAGAAGCAGGGGGAGAAAACATTCAGTACTTC. This codes for CASSLEAGGENIQYF. This sequence joins TRBV28 and TRBJ2-4, with TRBD1 matching over 7 bases. CDR3 length equals 15 residues. V shed 2 bases, J shed 5 bases, and the junction held 6 bases outside the gene matches. Germline V CDR1 and CDR2: MDHEN, SYDVKM. Drawing the rest from reference TRBV28 and TRBJ2-4, the complete variable domain is DVKVTQSSRYLVKRTGEKVFLECVQDMDHENMFWYRQDPGLGLRLIYFSYDVKMKEKGDIPEGYSVSREKKERFSLILESASTNQTSMYLCASSLEAGGENIQYFGAGTRLSVL.

The V and J genes are TRBV6-1 and TRBJ1-5; D unresolved. Germline-derived CDR1 and CDR2 are MNHNS and SASEGT. The V gene lost 3 bases and the J gene lost 6 bases, with 12 bases spanning the gap. The CDR3 is made up of 14 amino acids. This CDR3 is CASSDGGASQPQHF. In DNA form, the CDR3 reads TGTGCCAGCAGTGACGGAGGAGCGAGTCAGCCCCAGCATTTT.

This clone has more than one count but fewer than ten. The chain employs TRBV18 and TRBJ1-1, with D possibly matching TRBD1 (5 bases). This CDR3 spans 13 amino acids. The germline CDR1 and CDR2 sequences are KGHSH and LQKENI. V was shortened by 3 bases and J by 4 bases, with 9 bases between the two germline ends. CDR3 sequence (DNA): TGTGCCAGCTCACCCCGGGGGGGCACTGAAGCTTTCTTT. Translation: CASSPRGGTEAFF.

V gene TRBV7-2 combines with J gene TRBJ1-6; D is unclear. The CDR3 covers 16 residues. From germline, CDR1 is SGHTA and CDR2 FQGNSA. With 1 base removed from V and 8 bases from J, the gap between germline ends came to 15 bases. The CDR3 DNA reads TGTGCCAGCAGCTTAGGTGGCAGGCTCTCCCATTCACCCCTCCACTTT. Its translation is CASSLGGRLSHSPLHF.

The V call is TRBV7-9, the J call TRBJ2-1; TRBD2 aligns across 11 bases. Germline V gene data show CDR1 as SEHNR and CDR2 as FQNEAQ (reference sequence). Trimming removed 1 base from V and 1 base from J; junction bases left unmatched: 3. The CDR3 has 17 amino acids. The CDR3 DNA is TGTGCCAGCAGCTTAGGACTAGCGGGAAGATCCTACAATGAGCAGTTCTTC. Translation: CASSLGLAGRSYNEQFF.

The rearrangement joins TRBV18 to TRBJ1-6, with TRBD1 matching over 8 bases. CDR3 size: 15 residues. CDR1 and CDR2 from the germline V gene are KGHSH and LQKENI. V lost 2 bases to trimming and J lost 5 bases; unmatched junction nucleotides: 2. CDR3 nucleotide sequence: TGTGCCAGCTCACCAGACAGGGGAGATAATTCACCCCTCCACTTT. It encodes CASSPDRGDNSPLHF.

The chain combines TRBV7-2 with TRBJ2-7, with 8 bases lining up with TRBD1. The V and J ends lost 2 bases and 1 base, in that order; junction bases with no gene match: 4. CDR1 is SGHTA and CDR2 is FQGNSA in the germline V gene. The CDR3 covers 15 residues. The CDR3 sequence: CASSLQGAYSYEQYF. DNA of the CDR3: TGTGCCAGCAGCTTACAGGGGGCGTATTCCTACGAGCAGTACTTC.

The J gene is TRBJ2-5, the V gene TRBV10-3, with D uncertain. Germline loops: CDR1 ENHRY, CDR2 SYGVKD. The length of the CDR3 is 15 residues. Deletions cut 5 bases from V and 3 bases from J, with 16 bases between. This CDR3 reads CAISIRHSVKETQYF. The CDR3 region has the DNA TGTGCCATCAGTATCCGACATTCGGTTAAAGAGACCCAGTACTTC.

The V call is TRBV28, the J call TRBJ2-7; 7 bases match TRBD2. The V gene end was trimmed by 11 bases and the J gene end by 3 bases; junction bases not matched to a gene: 22. The CDR3 sequence is 17 residues long. Germline-derived CDR1 and CDR2 are MDHEN and SYDVKM. CDR3 amino acids: CADPGRASGPKVYEQYF. The CDR3 bases are TGTGCCGACCCGGGTAGGGCTAGCGGACCGAAGGTCTACGAGCAGTACTTC.

Only one count was recorded for this clone. Compared with germline, one end of the junction differs, possibly owing to a read error. CDR3 bases: TGTGCCACCAGCAGAGATAAAGGGAGGACGGTCTTC. Its translation: CATSRDKGRTVF. The V call is TRBV15, the J call TRBJ1-2; no definite D call. CDR1 is LNHNV, CDR2 YYDKDF, per germline (reference sequence). CDR3 length equals 12 residues.

V and J are TRBV7-2 and TRBJ2-1, with a possible D match to TRBD2 (5 bases). CDR3 length: 14 residues. From germline, CDR1 is SGHTA and CDR2 FQGNSA. V shed 6 bases and J shed 6 bases, with 15 bases lying between them. The CDR3 coding sequence is TGTGCCAGCAGAACGAGCGGACTCCTCAATGAGCAGTTCTTC. The encoded protein is CASRTSGLLNEQFF. Full variable domain (missing parts from reference TRBV7-2 and TRBJ2-1): GAGVSQSPSNKVTEKGKDVELRCDPISGHTALYWYRQSLGQGLEFLIYFQGNSAPDKSGLPSDRFSAERTGGSVSTLTIQRTQQEDSAVYLCASRTSGLLNEQFFGPGTRLTVL.

The chain has TRBV28 and TRBJ1-5; 7 bases match TRBD1. Trimming took 8 bases from V and 3 from J; bases not matched to a gene: 4. The CDR3 length is 13 residues. CDR1 MDHEN and CDR2 SYDVKM come from the germline V gene. In DNA form, the CDR3 reads TGTGCCAGCCAGGACAGGAACAATCAGCCCCAGCATTTT. Translating gives CASQDRNNQPQHF.

This clone was counted a few times. CDR3 DNA sequence: TGTGCCAGCAGTCGGCCGACCAGCGTGGAAAAACTGTTTTTT. It translates to CASSRPTSVEKLFF. V gene TRBV5-6 combines with J gene TRBJ1-4, with D uncertain. The CDR3 spans 14 residues. Trimming left V 5 bases short and J 8 bases short, with 16 bases between. The germline CDR1 and CDR2 sequences are SGHDT and YYEEEE.

This clone came up a few times. The chain combines TRBV5-1 with TRBJ1-4; D is undetermined. CDR1 SGHRS and CDR2 YFSETQ come from the germline V gene. Trimming took 4 bases from V and 5 from J, leaving 12 bases between them. This CDR3 is 14 amino acids long. CDR3: CASSPTPQNEKLFF. As DNA, the CDR3 is TGCGCCAGCAGCCCCACCCCACAGAATGAAAAACTGTTTTTT.

This clone was detected once. The chain joins TRBV10-3 to TRBJ1-2; D gene ambiguous. CDR3 length: 13 residues. Germline assignment: CDR1 ENHRY and CDR2 SYGVKD. The V and J ends lost 10 bases and 1 base respectively, with 13 bases between them. The CDR3 bases are TGTGCCACCCAGCCGGGAGGTAACTATGGCTACACCTTC. Amino acid sequence: CATQPGGNYGYTF.

This clone showed up just once. The chain uses TRBV5-1 and TRBJ1-3; 7 bases agree with TRBD1. Germline V gene sequence: CDR1 SGHRS, CDR2 YFSETQ. Trimming took 7 bases from V and 1 from J; bases not matched to a gene: 5. The CDR3 sequence is 14 residues long. In DNA, the CDR3 is TGCGCCAGCGGCGAGGGGGCTTCTGGAAACACCATATATTTT. As protein: CASGEGASGNTIYF. Full variable domain (rest looked up from reference TRBV5-1 and TRBJ1-3): KAGVTQTPRYLIKTRGQQVTLSCSPISGHRSVSWYQQTPGQGLQFLFEYFSETQRNKGNFPGRFSGRQFSNSRSEMNVSTLELGDSALYLCASGEGASGNTIYFGEGSWLTVV.

This chain uses TRBV30 with TRBJ2-3; D is perhaps TRBD1 (6 bases). CDR3 length: 14 residues. Germline V gene lookup returns CDR1 GTSNPN and CDR2 SVGIG (reference sequence). V was clipped by 8 bases and J by 6 bases, with 21 bases between them. The CDR3 spells CAGQQGRGSDTQYF. The CDR3 nucleotides are TGTGCCGGCCAACAGGGTCGGGGATCGGATACGCAGTATTTT.

Worth noting for this clone: The junction departs from germline at one end; a sequencing error may be responsible. This chain joins TRBV11-2 and TRBJ2-7; perhaps TRBD2 as D (6 bases). CDR3 length: 14 residues. Germline loops: CDR1 SGHAT, CDR2 FQNNGV. The CDR3 sequence is CASSLDGLSYEQYF. CDR3 nucleotide sequence: TGTGCCAGCAGCCTAGATGGACTATCCTACGAGCAGTACTTC.

This clone has only one observation. The chain is built from TRBV18 and TRBJ2-7; 14 nucleotides agree with TRBD2. J lost 3 bases, V lost 6 bases, and 1 base had no gene match. Germline V CDR1 and CDR2: KGHSH, LQKENI. The CDR3 has 14 residues. CDR3 region: CASSGTSGSYEQYF. Written as DNA, the CDR3 is TGTGCCAGCTCCGGGACTAGCGGGAGCTACGAGCAGTACTTC.

The rearrangement joins TRBV28 to TRBJ1-1; 8 nucleotides agree with TRBD1. V trimming: 6 bases; J trimming: 0 bases; junction bases outside the gene matches: 6. Germline CDR1 MDHEN, CDR2 SYDVKM. There are 15 residues in the CDR3. The CDR3, as DNA: TGTGCCAGCAGGCGTCCGGGACAGGTGAACACTGAAGCTTTCTTT. The encoded protein is CASRRPGQVNTEAFF.

The J gene is TRBJ1-2, the V gene TRBV10-3; no clear D. Germline CDR1 is ENHRY and CDR2 is SYGVKD. This CDR3 spans 14 amino acids. The V end lost 9 bases, the J end lost 4 bases, and 18 bases lay between the germline ends. The CDR3 DNA follows: TGTGCCATGAGGCCGGATGGCCGCAGCTATGGCTACACCTTC. It yields the protein CAMRPDGRSYGYTF.

The sample holds a few counts of this clone. The V call is TRBV5-1, the J call TRBJ1-1; tentatively, D is TRBD1 (6 bases). The CDR3 runs 12 residues. Trimming cost V 1 base and J 12 bases, with 13 bases left between them. Germline CDR1 reads SGHRS; CDR2 reads YFSETQ. CDR3 sequence: CASSLYQGRTFF. The CDR3 DNA reads as TGCGCCAGCAGCTTGTACCAGGGGCGAACTTTCTTT. Based on the CDR3 plus reference TRBV5-1 and TRBJ1-1, the full variable domain is KAGVTQTPRYLIKTRGQQVTLSCSPISGHRSVSWYQQTPGQGLQFLFEYFSETQRNKGNFPGRFSGRQFSNSRSEMNVSTLELGDSALYLCASSLYQGRTFFGQGTRLTVV.

This clone appeared once. This sequence joins TRBV19 and TRBJ1-1; 8 positions match TRBD1. This CDR3 comprises 13 residues. Germline V gene lookup returns CDR1 LNHDA and CDR2 SQIVND (reference sequence). The V and J ends lost 8 bases and 1 base, in that order; junction bases with no gene match: 3. CDR3 sequence (DNA): TGTGCCAGTGGGGACAGGAGGAACACTGAAGCTTTCTTT. This gives the protein CASGDRRNTEAFF. Full variable domain (outside the CDR3, taken from reference TRBV19 and TRBJ1-1): DGGITQSPKYLFRKEGQNVTLSCEQNLNHDAMYWYRQDPGQGLRLIYYSQIVNDFQKGDIAEGYSVSREKKESFPLTVTSAQKNPTAFYLCASGDRRNTEAFFGQGTRLTVV.

The chain carries TRBV4-3 and TRBJ2-2, with D tentatively TRBD1 (6 bases). Trimming pared 4 bases from V and 4 bases from J, leaving 13 bases between. CDR1 is LGHNA and CDR2 is YSLEER in the germline V gene. The CDR3 totals 15 residues. The CDR3 DNA is TGCGCCAGCAGCCCAGATCTGACAGGCACCGGGGAGCTGTTTTTT. Translated, it gives CASSPDLTGTGELFF.

The chain links TRBV29-1 to TRBJ2-7, with D tentatively TRBD1 (5 bases). The CDR3 has 13 amino acids. Between the trimmed V and J ends, which lost 4 bases and 0 bases, there was a span of 10 bases. Looked up from germline, CDR1 is SQVTM and CDR2 is ANQGSEA. The CDR3: CSVVPGISYEQYF. DNA for the CDR3: TGCAGCGTTGTTCCAGGGATCTCCTACGAGCAGTACTTC.